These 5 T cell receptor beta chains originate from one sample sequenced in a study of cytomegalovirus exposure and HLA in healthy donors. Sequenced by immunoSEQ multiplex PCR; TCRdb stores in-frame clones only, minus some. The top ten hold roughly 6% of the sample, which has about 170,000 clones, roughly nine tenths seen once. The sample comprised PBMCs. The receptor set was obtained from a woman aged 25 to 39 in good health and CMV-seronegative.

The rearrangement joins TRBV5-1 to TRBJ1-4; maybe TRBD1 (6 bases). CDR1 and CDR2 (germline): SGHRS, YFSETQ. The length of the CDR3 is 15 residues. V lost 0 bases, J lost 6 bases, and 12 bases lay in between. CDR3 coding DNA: TGCGCCAGCAGCTTGGTAGGGGGGCAGGATGAAAAACTGTTTTTT. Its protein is CASSLVGGQDEKLFF. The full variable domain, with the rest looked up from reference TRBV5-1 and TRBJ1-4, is KAGVTQTPRYLIKTRGQQVTLSCSPISGHRSVSWYQQTPGQGLQFLFEYFSETQRNKGNFPGRFSGRQFSNSRSEMNVSTLELGDSALYLCASSLVGGQDEKLFFGSGTQLSVL.

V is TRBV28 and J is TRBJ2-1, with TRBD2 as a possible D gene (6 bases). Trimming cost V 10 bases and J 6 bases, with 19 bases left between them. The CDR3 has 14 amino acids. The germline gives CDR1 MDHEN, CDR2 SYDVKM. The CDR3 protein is CATIADVWGNEQFF. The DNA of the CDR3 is TGTGCCACGATAGCGGACGTCTGGGGCAATGAGCAGTTCTTC.

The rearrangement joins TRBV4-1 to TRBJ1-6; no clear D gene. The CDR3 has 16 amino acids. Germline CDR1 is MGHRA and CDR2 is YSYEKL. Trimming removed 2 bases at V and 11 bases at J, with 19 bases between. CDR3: CASSQLGRKHFPPLHF. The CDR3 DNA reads TGCGCCAGCAGCCAATTAGGGCGTAAGCATTTTCCACCCCTCCACTTT.

CDR3 amino acids: CASSRGQISTDTQYF. The CDR3 DNA follows: TGTGCCAGCAGCCGAGGACAGATCAGCACAGATACGCAGTATTTT. The chain has TRBV5-4 and TRBJ2-3; D is perhaps TRBD1 (6 bases). The CDR3 runs to 15 residues. V lost 4 bases and J 0 bases, leaving 12 bases between the germline ends. The germline CDR1 and CDR2 sequences are SGHNT and YYREEE (reference sequence).

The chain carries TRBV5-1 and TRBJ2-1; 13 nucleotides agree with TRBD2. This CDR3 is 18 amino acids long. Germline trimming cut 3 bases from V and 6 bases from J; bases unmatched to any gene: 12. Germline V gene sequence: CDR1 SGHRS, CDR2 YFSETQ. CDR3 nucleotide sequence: TGCGCCAGCAGCTCTAGACTAGCGGGGGGCCTCGTCGTCAATGAGCAGTTCTTC. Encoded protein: CASSSRLAGGLVVNEQFF.